These 25 T cell receptor beta chains were sequenced from one sample in a study of low-dose radiotherapy and immunotherapy resistance in tumors. The sample's time point: after trial treatment. The sample's treatment: LDRT plus nivolumab, ipilimumab, low-dose cyclophosphamide and aspirin (RACIN trial). Primers targeting TRAV and TRBV primed first-strand cDNA, covering alpha and beta chains. A roughly 21-cycle PCR with a constant-region primer and V-primer adapter amplified TCRs. TCRdb re-analysed the reads in MiXCR, keeping a single row per CDR3 protein. The sample holds tens of thousands of distinct CDR3 sequences, around 20% seen once. The input for sequencing was PBMCs, taken after low-dose radiotherapy plus immunotherapy. Every receptor here comes from a female donor with ovarian cancer.

This clonotype was picked up many times. This chain joins TRBV29-1 and TRBJ1-2; 9 nucleotides align to TRBD1. V trimming: 3 bases; J trimming: 4 bases; junction bases outside the gene matches: 6. The CDR3 consists of 14 residues. CDR1 is SQVTM, CDR2 ANQGSEA, per germline. CDR3 sequence: CSVERGGQGYGYTF. CDR3 bases: TGCAGCGTTGAGCGCGGGGGACAGGGCTATGGCTACACCTTC.

This chain joins TRBV19 and TRBJ1-1, with D hard to call. Germline V gene sequence: CDR1 LNHDA, CDR2 SQIVND (reference sequence). The CDR3 has 13 amino acids. Trimming removed 4 bases from V and 1 base from J, with 7 bases in between. The CDR3 loop reads CASSRQANTEAFF. The CDR3 DNA reads TGTGCCAGTAGTAGGCAGGCGAACACTGAAGCTTTCTTT.

This clonotype was counted many times. The gene calls are TRBV5-6 and TRBJ2-2; perhaps TRBD1 as D (6 bases). The CDR3 runs to 14 residues. Germline V CDR1 and CDR2: SGHDT, YYEEEE. V was trimmed by 1 base and J by 4 bases, leaving 8 bases between them. DNA of the CDR3: TGTGCCAGCAGCTTGACAGGGCGCACCGGGGAGCTGTTTTTT. Encoded protein: CASSLTGRTGELFF.

This clonotype appeared many times. In DNA form, the CDR3 reads TGTGCCACCCGGGAGGACACCGGGGAGCTGTTTTTT. This gives the protein CATREDTGELFF. The chain joins TRBV24-1 to TRBJ2-2, with 7 bases fitting TRBD2. V lost 9 bases, J lost 3 bases, and 0 bases stayed unmatched. Germline CDR1 reads KGHDR; CDR2 reads SFDVKD. This CDR3 has 12 amino acids.

V is TRBV2 and J is TRBJ1-1; D is ambiguous. The V end lost 6 bases, the J end lost 4 bases, and 6 bases lay between the germline ends. This CDR3 comprises 11 residues. Germline CDR1 and CDR2: SNHLY and FYNNEI. The CDR3 bases are TGTGCCAGCAGCCAGACCACTGAAGCTTTCTTT. Translation gives CASSQTTEAFF.

This clonotype was seen ten or more times. The CDR3 bases are TGTGCCAGCAGTCAGAAACAGGGTGTAAGCGACGAGCAGTACTTC. It codes for CASSQKQGVSDEQYF. The J gene is TRBJ2-7, the V gene TRBV28; D is perhaps TRBD1 (6 bases). Per the germline V gene, CDR1 is MDHEN and CDR2 is SYDVKM. V was pared by 5 bases and J by 5 bases, with 19 bases between. The CDR3 is made up of 15 amino acids.

This clonotype showed up many times. CDR3 protein: CASSRRTGGDTDTQYF. In DNA, the CDR3 is TGTGCCAGCAGCCGGAGGACAGGGGGCGACACAGATACGCAGTATTTT. The genes are TRBV6-6 and TRBJ2-3; 11 bases are shared with TRBD1. V gave up 6 bases and J gave up 2 bases; unmatched junction bases: 7. Germline V gene lookup returns CDR1 MNHNY and CDR2 SVGAGI (reference sequence). This CDR3 has 16 residues.

In this sample, this clonotype turned up many times. The chain has TRBV11-2 and TRBJ2-3; D is uncertain. This CDR3 has 15 amino acids. The V and J ends lost 3 bases and 0 bases respectively, with 10 bases between them. Looked up from germline, CDR1 is SGHAT and CDR2 is FQNNGV. CDR3 sequence (DNA): TGTGCCAGCAGCTTTCTCCGGGCTAGCACAGATACGCAGTATTTT. Translation: CASSFLRASTDTQYF.

The CDR3 reads CSARDRDRVNEQYF. DNA of the CDR3: TGCAGTGCTAGAGATAGAGACAGGGTAAACGAGCAGTACTTC. V is TRBV20-1 and J is TRBJ2-7; 7 positions agree with TRBD1. Germline V gene data show CDR1 as DFQATT and CDR2 as SNEGSKA (reference sequence). Trimming took 0 bases from V and 5 from J; bases not matched to a gene: 7. The CDR3 is made up of 14 amino acids.

The table lists this clonotype with many counts. The gene calls are TRBV5-1 and TRBJ1-6; 7 bases match TRBD1. The ends lost 4 bases at V and 4 bases at J; junction bases unmatched: 5. From germline, CDR1 is SGHRS and CDR2 YFSETQ. The CDR3 contains 15 residues. The CDR3 nucleotides read TGCGCCAGCAGCACAGGGACAGAATATAATTCACCCCTCCACTTT. This translates into CASSTGTEYNSPLHF.

This clonotype was counted once. The chain combines TRBV2 with TRBJ2-7, with 10 bases aligning to TRBD1. The CDR3 is 15 residues long. In germline, CDR1 is SNHLY, CDR2 FYNNEI. J was trimmed by 2 bases and V by 7 bases; bases with no gene match: 8. CDR3 residues: CASTLLGQGAYEQYF. CDR3 bases: TGTGCCAGCACTCTCCTAGGACAGGGGGCCTACGAGCAGTACTTC.

Note on this clonotype: Only one base separates this from a far larger clonotype, so it likely reflects a read error. The V gene is TRBV6-5, the J gene TRBJ1-1; tentatively, D is TRBD1 (6 bases). Germline V CDR1 and CDR2: MNHEY, SVGAGI. This CDR3 is built from 14 residues. The CDR3 bases are TGTGCCAGCAGTCTTCGGCAGGGGTCCACTGACGCTTTCTTT. Protein sequence: CASSLRQGSTDAFF.

The chain couples TRBV5-1 to TRBJ2-1, with 7 bases lining up with TRBD2. With V trimmed by 5 bases and J by 8 bases, 10 bases remained unmatched. CDR1 is SGHRS, CDR2 YFSETQ, per germline. The CDR3 is made up of 14 amino acids. The CDR3, as DNA: TGCGCCAGCAGAGCGGGAACGGGTGGCTATGAGCAGTTCTTC. This gives the protein CASRAGTGGYEQFF.

This clonotype was observed many times. J is TRBJ2-5 and V is TRBV4-1; D call uncertain. Germline-derived CDR1 and CDR2 are MGHRA and YSYEKL. Deletions cut 3 bases from V and 7 bases from J, with 9 bases between. The CDR3 spans 12 residues. CDR3 residues: CASSHEAGTQYF. The DNA for the CDR3 is TGCGCCAGCAGCCATGAAGCTGGGACCCAGTACTTC.

This clonotype was counted many times. This rearrangement joins TRBV2 to TRBJ2-7; 8 positions agree with TRBD2. The germline V gene has CDR1 SNHLY and CDR2 FYNNEI. Germline trimming cut 4 bases from V and 2 bases from J; bases unmatched to any gene: 4. The CDR3 is 14 amino acids. DNA of the CDR3: TGTGCCAGCAGTGCAAGCGGGGGACCCTACGAGCAGTACTTC. This translates into CASSASGGPYEQYF.

The V call is TRBV3-1, the J call TRBJ2-5; possibly TRBD2 for D (5 bases). Per the germline V gene, CDR1 is LGHDT and CDR2 is YNNKEL (reference sequence). This CDR3 comprises 15 residues. V shed 2 bases and J shed 3 bases, with 13 bases lying between them. The CDR3 coding sequence is TGTGCCAGCAGCCAAATACTAGTTCCGAAAGAGACCCAGTACTTC. It is translated as CASSQILVPKETQYF.

This clonotype came up many times. The chain has TRBV28 and TRBJ2-5; 9 bases align to TRBD1. Germline V gene data show CDR1 as MDHEN and CDR2 as SYDVKM. The CDR3 covers 15 residues. V trimming: 6 bases; J trimming: 5 bases; junction bases outside the gene matches: 10. CDR3 sequence: CASSHPRQGGETQYF. CDR3 bases: TGTGCCAGCAGCCATCCGAGACAGGGGGGCGAGACCCAGTACTTC.

This clonotype was found many times. The rearrangement uses TRBV25-1 and TRBJ2-3, with D perhaps TRBD2 (6 bases). CDR3 length: 14 residues. V was trimmed by 1 base and J by 3 bases, leaving 8 bases between them. The germline V gene has CDR1 MGHDK and CDR2 SYGVNS. CDR3 DNA: TGTGCCAGCAGTGAATTTCGGGGGACAGATACGCAGTATTTT. It translates to CASSEFRGTDTQYF.

The gene calls are TRBV11-2 and TRBJ2-3; a weak D match, TRBD2 (5 bases). CDR1 SGHAT and CDR2 FQNNGV come from the germline V gene. The ends were cut back, 1 base at V and 0 bases at J, with 11 bases in the middle. The CDR3 is 16 amino acids. CDR3 sequence reads: CASSLGEGISTDTQYF. The DNA for the CDR3 is TGTGCCAGCAGCTTAGGAGAGGGAATAAGCACAGATACGCAGTATTTT.

This clonotype came up many times. The chain combines TRBV29-1 with TRBJ2-1; 9 bases fit TRBD1. The germline V gene has CDR1 SQVTM and CDR2 ANQGSEA. The CDR3 runs to 15 residues. The ends lost 6 bases at V and 4 bases at J; junction bases unmatched: 10. The CDR3 DNA reads as TGCAGCGTCATACAAAGGACAGGGGCGTACAATGAGCAGTTCTTC. Protein: CSVIQRTGAYNEQFF.

Details on this clonotype: A read error may be the cause here, since a much bigger clone is one base away. The rearrangement joins TRBV30 to TRBJ2-7, with D tentatively TRBD2 (5 bases). This CDR3 comprises 16 residues. Germline V gene lookup returns CDR1 GTSNPN and CDR2 SVGIG (reference sequence). This CDR3 is CGWSRLGVAPRNEQYF. The DNA for the CDR3 is TGTGGCTGGAGTCGGCTCGGGGTCGCCCCCCGCAACGAGCAGTACTTC.

The sample holds many counts of this clonotype. The genes are TRBV5-1 and TRBJ1-1, with 9 bases lining up with TRBD1. The V gene end was trimmed by 3 bases and the J gene end by 5 bases; junction bases not matched to a gene: 5. There are 14 residues in the CDR3. Germline CDR1 and CDR2: SGHRS and YFSETQ. The CDR3 region is CASSWDRVRTEAFF. In DNA form, the CDR3 reads TGCGCCAGCAGCTGGGACAGGGTGAGAACTGAAGCTTTCTTT.

This clonotype was seen ten or more times. The rearrangement uses TRBV10-3 and TRBJ2-3, with TRBD1 matching 7 bases. The CDR3 is 14 amino acids. The V gene end was trimmed by 8 bases and the J gene end by 2 bases; junction bases not matched to a gene: 7. Germline V lookup: CDR1 ENHRY, CDR2 SYGVKD. The CDR3 nucleotides read TGTGCCATCCACGGGACAGCAAACACAGATACGCAGTATTTT. This sequence encodes CAIHGTANTDTQYF.

This clonotype was observed at least ten times. V and J are TRBV5-6 and TRBJ2-4, with 10 bases matching TRBD2. The CDR3 sequence is 15 residues long. The V segment lost 2 bases and the J segment 2 bases; nucleotides outside the gene matches: 1. Germline V CDR1 and CDR2: SGHDT, YYEEEE. CDR3 in amino acids: CASSFSGRTKNIQYF. The CDR3 nucleotides are TGTGCCAGCAGCTTTAGCGGGAGGACCAAAAACATTCAGTACTTC.

This clonotype has at least ten counts. This chain joins TRBV5-1 and TRBJ2-7; 7 positions agree with TRBD1. Per the germline V gene, CDR1 is SGHRS and CDR2 is YFSETQ. This CDR3 has 14 residues. V was clipped by 3 bases and J by 2 bases; unmatched bases: 5. The CDR3 region has the DNA TGCGCCAGCAGCTCTCAGGGGGAAGCCTACGAGCAGTACTTC. It encodes CASSSQGEAYEQYF.